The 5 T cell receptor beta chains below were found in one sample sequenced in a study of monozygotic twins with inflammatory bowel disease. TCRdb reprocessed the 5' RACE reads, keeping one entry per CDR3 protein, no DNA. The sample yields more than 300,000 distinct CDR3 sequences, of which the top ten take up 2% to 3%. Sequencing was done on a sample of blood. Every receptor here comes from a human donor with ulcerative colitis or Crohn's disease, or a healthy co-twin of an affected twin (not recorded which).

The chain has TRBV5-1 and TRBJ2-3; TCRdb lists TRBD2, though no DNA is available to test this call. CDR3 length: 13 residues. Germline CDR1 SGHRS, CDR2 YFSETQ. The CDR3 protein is CASRTPTTDTQYF. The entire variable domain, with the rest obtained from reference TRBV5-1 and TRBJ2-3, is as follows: KAGVTQTPRYLIKTRGQQVTLSCSPISGHRSVSWYQQTPGQGLQFLFEYFSETQRNKGNFPGRFSGRQFSNSRSEMNVSTLELGDSALYLCASRTPTTDTQYFGPGTRLTVL.

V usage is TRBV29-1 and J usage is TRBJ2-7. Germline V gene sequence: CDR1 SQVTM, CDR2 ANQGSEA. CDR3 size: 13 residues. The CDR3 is CSVEVAVGDEQYF.

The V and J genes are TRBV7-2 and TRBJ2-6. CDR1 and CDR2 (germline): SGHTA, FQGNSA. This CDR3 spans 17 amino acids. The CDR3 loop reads CASSPSGGFSGANVLTF.

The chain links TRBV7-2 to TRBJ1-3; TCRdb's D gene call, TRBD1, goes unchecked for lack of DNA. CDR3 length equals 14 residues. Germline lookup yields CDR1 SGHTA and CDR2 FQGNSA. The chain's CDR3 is CASSSGQGGNTIYF.

CDR3 loop: CASSLAPLRYDTGELFF. The chain recombines TRBV5-1 with TRBJ2-2; the D call from TCRdb, TRBD1, cannot be confirmed without DNA. Germline CDR1 is SGHRS and CDR2 is YFSETQ. The CDR3 contains 17 residues.